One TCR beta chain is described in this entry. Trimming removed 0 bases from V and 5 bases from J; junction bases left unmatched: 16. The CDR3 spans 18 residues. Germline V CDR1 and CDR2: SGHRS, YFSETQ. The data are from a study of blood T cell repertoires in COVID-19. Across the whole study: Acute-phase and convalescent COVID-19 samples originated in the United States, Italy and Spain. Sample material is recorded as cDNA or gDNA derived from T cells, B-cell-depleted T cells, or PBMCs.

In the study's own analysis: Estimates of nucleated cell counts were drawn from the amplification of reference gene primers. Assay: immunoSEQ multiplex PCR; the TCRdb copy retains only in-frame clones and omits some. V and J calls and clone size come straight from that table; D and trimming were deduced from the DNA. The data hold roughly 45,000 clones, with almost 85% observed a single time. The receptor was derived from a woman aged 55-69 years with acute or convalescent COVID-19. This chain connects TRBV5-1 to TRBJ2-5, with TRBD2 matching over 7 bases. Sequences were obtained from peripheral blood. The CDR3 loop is CASSLAPGGPDDLETQYF. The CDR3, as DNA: TGCGCCAGCAGCTTGGCCCCGGGAGGCCCAGACGATCTGGAGACCCAGTACTTC.